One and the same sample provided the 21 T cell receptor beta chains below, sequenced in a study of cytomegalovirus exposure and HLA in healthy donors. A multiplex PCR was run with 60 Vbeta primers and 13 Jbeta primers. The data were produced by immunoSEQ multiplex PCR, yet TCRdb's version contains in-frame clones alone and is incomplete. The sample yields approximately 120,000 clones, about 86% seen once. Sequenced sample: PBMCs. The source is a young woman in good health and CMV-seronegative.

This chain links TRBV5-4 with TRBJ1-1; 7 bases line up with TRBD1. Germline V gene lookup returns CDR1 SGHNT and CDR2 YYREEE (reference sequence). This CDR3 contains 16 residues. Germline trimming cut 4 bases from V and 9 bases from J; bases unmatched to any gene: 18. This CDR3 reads CASSQGGSGRNIKAFF. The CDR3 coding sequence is TGTGCCAGCAGCCAGGGGGGGAGCGGGAGGAATATTAAAGCTTTCTTT. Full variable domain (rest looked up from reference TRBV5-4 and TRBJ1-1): ETGVTQSPTHLIKTRGQQVTLRCSSQSGHNTVSWYQQALGQGPQFIFQYYREEENGRGNFPPRFSGLQFPNYSSELNVNALELDDSALYLCASSQGGSGRNIKAFFGQGTRLTVV.

The CDR3 bases are TGTGCCAGCAGCTTAGAGTTCGGCGCGGGAGAGTTCAATGAGCAGTTCTTC. Its translation: CASSLEFGAGEFNEQFF. This chain joins TRBV7-9 and TRBJ2-1; 7 nucleotides agree with TRBD2. The V segment lost 1 base and the J segment 6 bases; nucleotides outside the gene matches: 12. Germline-derived CDR1 and CDR2 are SEHNR and FQNEAQ (reference sequence). This CDR3 contains 17 residues. Together with reference TRBV7-9 and TRBJ2-1, the CDR3 gives the full variable domain: DTGVSQNPRHKITKRGQNVTFRCDPISEHNRLYWYRQTLGQGPEFLTYFQNEAQLEKSRLLSDRFSAERPKGSFSTLEIQRTEQGDSAMYLCASSLEFGAGEFNEQFFGPGTRLTVL.

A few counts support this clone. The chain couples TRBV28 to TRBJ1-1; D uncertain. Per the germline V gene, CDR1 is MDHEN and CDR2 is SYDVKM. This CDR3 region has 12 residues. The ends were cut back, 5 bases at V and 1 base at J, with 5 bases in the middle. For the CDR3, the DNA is TGTGCCAGCAGTCTCCCGAACACTGAAGCTTTCTTT. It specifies CASSLPNTEAFF.

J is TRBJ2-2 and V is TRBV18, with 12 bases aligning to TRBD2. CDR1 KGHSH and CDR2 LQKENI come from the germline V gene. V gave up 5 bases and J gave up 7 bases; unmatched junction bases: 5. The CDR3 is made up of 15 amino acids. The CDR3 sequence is CASSAGLAGVGELFF. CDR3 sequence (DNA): TGTGCCAGCTCAGCGGGACTAGCGGGTGTCGGGGAGCTGTTTTTT.

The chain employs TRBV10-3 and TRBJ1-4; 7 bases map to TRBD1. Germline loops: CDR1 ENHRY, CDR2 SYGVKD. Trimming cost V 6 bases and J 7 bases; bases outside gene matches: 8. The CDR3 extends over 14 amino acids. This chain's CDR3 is CAISETGSGEKLFF. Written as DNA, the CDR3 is TGTGCCATCAGCGAGACAGGGAGTGGTGAAAAACTGTTTTTT.

For the CDR3, the DNA is TGTGCCAGCAGCGTCAGGGTTAAGGCTGAAGCTTTCTTT. Translated, it gives CASSVRVKAEAFF. The gene calls are TRBV6-5 and TRBJ1-1; weak D call: TRBD1 (5 bases). The CDR3 spans 13 residues. The V end was cut by 6 bases, the J end by 6 bases, with 14 bases between. Germline CDR1 reads MNHEY; CDR2 reads SVGAGI.

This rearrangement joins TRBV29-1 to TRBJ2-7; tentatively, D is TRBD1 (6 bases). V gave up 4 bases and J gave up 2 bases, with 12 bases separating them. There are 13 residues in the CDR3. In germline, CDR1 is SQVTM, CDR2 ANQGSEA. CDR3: CSVVGTSTYEQYF. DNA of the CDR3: TGCAGCGTTGTGGGGACATCTACCTACGAGCAGTACTTC.

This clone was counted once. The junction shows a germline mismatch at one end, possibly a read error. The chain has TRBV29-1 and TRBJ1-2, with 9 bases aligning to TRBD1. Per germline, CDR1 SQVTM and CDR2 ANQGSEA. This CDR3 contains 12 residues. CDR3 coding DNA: TGCAGCGTCGAAGGACAGGGGAATGGCTACACCTTC. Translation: CSVEGQGNGYTF. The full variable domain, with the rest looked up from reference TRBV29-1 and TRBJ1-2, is SAVISQKPSRDICQRGTSLTIQCQVDSQVTMMFWYRQQPGQSLTLIATANQGSEATYESGFVIDKFPISRPNLTFSTLTVSNMSPEDSSIYLCSVEGQGNGYTFGSGTRLTVV.

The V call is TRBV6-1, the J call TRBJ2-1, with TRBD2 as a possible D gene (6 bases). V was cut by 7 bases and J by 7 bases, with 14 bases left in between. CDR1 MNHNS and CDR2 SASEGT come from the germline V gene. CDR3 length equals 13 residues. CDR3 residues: CASILDYVNEQFF. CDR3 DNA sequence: TGTGCCAGCATACTGGACTACGTTAATGAGCAGTTCTTC.

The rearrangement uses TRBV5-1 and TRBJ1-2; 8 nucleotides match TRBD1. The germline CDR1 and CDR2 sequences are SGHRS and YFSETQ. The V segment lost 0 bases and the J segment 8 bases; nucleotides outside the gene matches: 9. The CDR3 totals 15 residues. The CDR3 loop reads CASSLEQGEWSGYTF. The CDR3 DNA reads TGCGCCAGCAGCTTGGAACAGGGGGAATGGAGCGGCTACACCTTC.

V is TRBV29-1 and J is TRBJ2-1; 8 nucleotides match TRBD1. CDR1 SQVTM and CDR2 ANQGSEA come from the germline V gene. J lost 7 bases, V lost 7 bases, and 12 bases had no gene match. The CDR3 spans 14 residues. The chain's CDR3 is CSGDQGAAGNEQFF. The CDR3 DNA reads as TGCAGCGGGGACCAGGGGGCGGCGGGTAATGAGCAGTTCTTC.

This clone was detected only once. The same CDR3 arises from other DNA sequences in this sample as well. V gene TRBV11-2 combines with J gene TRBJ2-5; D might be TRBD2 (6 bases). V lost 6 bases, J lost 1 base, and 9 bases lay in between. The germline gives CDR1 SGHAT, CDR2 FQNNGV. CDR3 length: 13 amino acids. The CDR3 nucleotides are TGTGCCAGCAGTTTCGGGAGCCAAGAGACCCAGTACTTC. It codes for CASSFGSQETQYF.

The CDR3 here is CASSFAGTGGGRAFF. CDR3 nucleotide sequence: TGTGCCAGCAGCTTCGCTGGGACAGGGGGCGGCCGGGCTTTCTTT. This chain connects TRBV25-1 to TRBJ1-1; 12 nucleotides line up with TRBD1. The V and J ends lost 6 bases and 11 bases, in that order; junction bases with no gene match: 13. Germline CDR1 is MGHDK and CDR2 is SYGVNS. CDR3 length: 15 residues.

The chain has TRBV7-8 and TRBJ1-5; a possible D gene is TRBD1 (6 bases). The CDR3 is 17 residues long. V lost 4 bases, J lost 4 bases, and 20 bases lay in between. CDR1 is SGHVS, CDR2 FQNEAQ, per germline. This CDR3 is CASSSASTGKRNQPQHF. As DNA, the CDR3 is TGTGCCAGCAGCTCCGCTTCAACAGGGAAACGGAATCAGCCCCAGCATTTT. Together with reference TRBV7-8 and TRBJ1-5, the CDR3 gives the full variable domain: GAGVSQSPRYKVAKRGQDVALRCDPISGHVSLFWYQQALGQGPEFLTYFQNEAQLDKSGLPSDRFFAERPEGSVSTLKIQRTQQEDSAVYLCASSSASTGKRNQPQHFGDGTRLSIL.

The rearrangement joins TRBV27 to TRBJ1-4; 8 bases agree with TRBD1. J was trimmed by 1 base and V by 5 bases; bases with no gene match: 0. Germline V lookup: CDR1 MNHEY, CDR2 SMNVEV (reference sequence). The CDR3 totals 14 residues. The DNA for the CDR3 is TGTGCCAGCAGTGACAGGGGAACTAATGAAAAACTGTTTTTT. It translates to CASSDRGTNEKLFF.

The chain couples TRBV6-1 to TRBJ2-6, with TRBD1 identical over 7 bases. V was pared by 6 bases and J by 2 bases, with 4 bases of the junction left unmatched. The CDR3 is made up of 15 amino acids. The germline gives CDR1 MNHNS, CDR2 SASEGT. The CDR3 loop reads CASSTDRAGANVLTF. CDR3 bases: TGTGCCAGCAGCACTGACAGGGCTGGGGCCAACGTCCTGACTTTC.

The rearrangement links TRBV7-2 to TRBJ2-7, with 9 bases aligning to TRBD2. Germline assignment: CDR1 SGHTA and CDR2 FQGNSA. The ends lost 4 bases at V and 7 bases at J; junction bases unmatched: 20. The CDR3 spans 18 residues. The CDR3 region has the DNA TGTGCCAGCAGCTCCGGACCAGCGGGAGGACCCATGGTAATGGAGCAGTACTTC. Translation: CASSSGPAGGPMVMEQYF.

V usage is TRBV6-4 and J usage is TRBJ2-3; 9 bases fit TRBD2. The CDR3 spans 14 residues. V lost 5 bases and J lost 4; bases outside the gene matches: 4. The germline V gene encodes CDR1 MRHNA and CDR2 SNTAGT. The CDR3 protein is CASSLAGWADTQYF. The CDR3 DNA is TGTGCCAGCAGTCTAGCGGGATGGGCAGATACGCAGTATTTT.

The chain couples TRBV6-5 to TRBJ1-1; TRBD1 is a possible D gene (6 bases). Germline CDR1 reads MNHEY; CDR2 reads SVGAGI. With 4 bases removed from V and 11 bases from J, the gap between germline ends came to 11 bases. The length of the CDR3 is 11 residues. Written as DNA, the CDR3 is TGTGCCAGCAGTTCCGACAGGTTTGCTTTCTTT. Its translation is CASSSDRFAFF.

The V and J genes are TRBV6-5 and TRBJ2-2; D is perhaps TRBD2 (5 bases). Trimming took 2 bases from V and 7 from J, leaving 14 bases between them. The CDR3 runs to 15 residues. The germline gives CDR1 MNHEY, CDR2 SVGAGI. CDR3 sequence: CASSYPADAGGELFF. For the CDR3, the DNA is TGTGCCAGCAGTTACCCTGCGGACGCGGGCGGGGAGCTGTTTTTT.

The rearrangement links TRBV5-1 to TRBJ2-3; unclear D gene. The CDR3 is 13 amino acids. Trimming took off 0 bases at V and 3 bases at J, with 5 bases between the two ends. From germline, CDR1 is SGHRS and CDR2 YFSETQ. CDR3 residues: CASSLARTDTQYF. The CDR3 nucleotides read TGCGCCAGCAGCTTGGCCCGGACAGATACGCAGTATTTT.